Presented here are 15 T cell receptor beta chains from one specimen sequenced in a study of blood T cell repertoires in COVID-19. Clones were sequenced by immunoSEQ multiplex PCR, and TCRdb holds only the in-frame ones, with some missing. This sample has about 51,000 clones, with approximately 86% found just once. Sequenced material: peripheral blood. Every receptor here comes from a man in his fifties or sixties with acute or convalescent COVID-19.

The chain employs TRBV9 and TRBJ2-3, with 10 positions matching TRBD2. The trim removed 3 bases at V and 7 bases at J, leaving 5 bases unmatched. This CDR3 is 14 amino acids long. In germline, CDR1 is SGDLS, CDR2 YYNGEE. The CDR3 coding sequence is TGTGCCAGCAGCGCCGGGACTAGCGCAAATACGCAGTATTTT. Protein product: CASSAGTSANTQYF.

V is TRBV2 and J is TRBJ2-1; TRBD1 is a possible D gene (5 bases). The CDR3 contains 17 residues. The germline V gene has CDR1 SNHLY and CDR2 FYNNEI. Trimming removed 7 bases from V and 2 bases from J, with 21 bases in between. The CDR3: CASKGSRAESTYNEQFF. Written as DNA, the CDR3 is TGTGCCAGCAAGGGTAGCAGGGCCGAATCGACCTACAATGAGCAGTTCTTC.

The chain couples TRBV6-2 or TRBV6-3 to TRBJ2-1; the match to TRBD2 covers 8 bases. Losses at the gene ends were 5 bases for V and 12 bases for J; bases not matched to a gene: 6. The length of the CDR3 is 12 residues. CDR1 is MNHEY and CDR2 is SVGEGT in the germline V gene. The CDR3 DNA reads as TGTGCCAGCAGTATAGGACTAGCTGGGCAGTTCTTC. Its protein is CASSIGLAGQFF.

This rearrangement joins TRBV21-1 to TRBJ2-1; the D call in the table, TRBD2, was not verified against the DNA. TRBV21-1 is reported as a pseudogene. This CDR3 region has 17 residues. Written as DNA, the CDR3 is TGTGCCAGCAGCAAAGTCCTTTCGACGGGAGGGCCGGGTGAGCAGTTCTTC. Protein product: CASSKVLSTGGPGEQFF.

The genes are TRBV6-6 and TRBJ1-3; weak D call: TRBD1 (5 bases). Germline-derived CDR1 and CDR2 are MNHNY and SVGAGI (reference sequence). The V end was cut by 8 bases, the J end by 3 bases, with 11 bases between. CDR3 size: 13 residues. Written as DNA, the CDR3 is TGTGCCAGCGCCCAGGGAAGTGGAAACACCATATATTTT. It yields the protein CASAQGSGNTIYF.

V gene TRBV19 combines with J gene TRBJ1-5, with a weak D call TRBD1 (5 bases). Trimming shortened V by 5 bases and J by 2 bases, and 22 bases separated the two germline ends. The CDR3 has 18 residues. Germline V lookup: CDR1 LNHDA, CDR2 SQIVND (reference sequence). The CDR3 bases are TGTGCCAGTAGTCCCCGGGACGGGGGAAGGAGGGGCAATCAGCCCCAGCATTTT. Residues: CASSPRDGGRRGNQPQHF. The complete variable domain, with remaining parts taken from reference TRBV19 and TRBJ1-5, reads DGGITQSPKYLFRKEGQNVTLSCEQNLNHDAMYWYRQDPGQGLRLIYYSQIVNDFQKGDIAEGYSVSREKKESFPLTVTSAQKNPTAFYLCASSPRDGGRRGNQPQHFGDGTRLSIL.

The chain employs TRBV6-1 and TRBJ1-4, with D uncertain. Per germline, CDR1 MNHNS and CDR2 SASEGT. The V gene lost 3 bases and the J gene lost 10 bases, with 21 bases spanning the gap. The CDR3 length is 16 residues. The CDR3 loop reads CASSDLPGQRVGKLFF. The CDR3 region has the DNA TGTGCCAGCAGTGATCTCCCCGGCCAGAGGGTTGGAAAACTGTTTTTT.

The rearrangement links TRBV27 to TRBJ1-1; D is perhaps TRBD1 (6 bases). The CDR3 is made up of 15 amino acids. Trimming took off 4 bases at V and 1 base at J, with 13 bases between the two ends. Germline lookup yields CDR1 MNHEY and CDR2 SMNVEV (reference sequence). The CDR3 region is CASSSYRETNTEAFF. The CDR3 DNA follows: TGTGCCAGCAGTTCCTACAGGGAGACGAACACTGAAGCTTTCTTT.

The chain combines TRBV24-1 with TRBJ2-2; perhaps TRBD1 as D (6 bases). The CDR3 runs to 17 residues. V lost 6 bases, J lost 1 base, and 17 bases lay in between. Looked up from germline, CDR1 is KGHDR and CDR2 is SFDVKD. DNA for the CDR3: TGTGCCACCAGTAATCCCTCCGGCAGGGGGAACACCGGGGAGCTGTTTTTT. This translates into CATSNPSGRGNTGELFF.

The rearrangement links TRBV5-1 to TRBJ1-6; weak D call: TRBD1 (5 bases). CDR3 length: 16 residues. Trimming shortened V by 2 bases and J by 0 bases, and 9 bases separated the two germline ends. From germline, CDR1 is SGHRS and CDR2 YFSETQ. DNA for the CDR3: TGCGCCAGCAGCTTACAGGAGAGCTCCTATAATTCACCCCTCCACTTT. Residues: CASSLQESSYNSPLHF. The variable domain in full, with the rest retrieved from reference TRBV5-1 and TRBJ1-6, is KAGVTQTPRYLIKTRGQQVTLSCSPISGHRSVSWYQQTPGQGLQFLFEYFSETQRNKGNFPGRFSGRQFSNSRSEMNVSTLELGDSALYLCASSLQESSYNSPLHFGNGTRLTVT.

This clone appeared a single time. The rearrangement joins TRBV2 to TRBJ2-7, with 11 bases lining up with TRBD2. Germline assignment: CDR1 SNHLY and CDR2 FYNNEI. V lost 6 bases to trimming and J lost 3 bases; unmatched junction nucleotides: 10. CDR3 length: 16 amino acids. Written as DNA, the CDR3 is TGTGCCAGCAGCGGGGGACTAGCGGTTACCTACTACGAGCAGTACTTC. The encoded protein is CASSGGLAVTYYEQYF.

The chain couples TRBV29-1 to TRBJ2-7, with 8 bases that match TRBD1. Trimming removed 1 base from V and 1 base from J; junction bases left unmatched: 15. Germline V gene sequence: CDR1 SQVTM, CDR2 ANQGSEA. The CDR3 is made up of 18 amino acids. CDR3 in amino acids: CSVEGSRETGVGSYEQYF. CDR3 nucleotides: TGCAGCGTTGAAGGATCCAGGGAGACAGGGGTCGGGTCCTACGAGCAGTACTTC.

This rearrangement joins TRBV2 to TRBJ2-2, with TRBD2 matching 8 bases. J gave up 0 bases and V 10 bases, and 22 bases lay outside the gene matches. The germline V gene encodes CDR1 SNHLY and CDR2 FYNNEI. The CDR3 contains 20 residues. The CDR3 DNA follows: TGTGCCACCTCTACGATACTGACAGGTCCGGGACTAGCGAACACCGGGGAGCTGTTTTTT. Translation: CATSTILTGPGLANTGELFF. The full variable domain, rest sourced from reference TRBV2 and TRBJ2-2, is EPEVTQTPSHQVTQMGQEVILRCVPISNHLYFYWYRQILGQKVEFLVSFYNNEISEKSEIFDDQFSVERPDGSNFTLKIRSTKLEDSAMYFCATSTILTGPGLANTGELFFGEGSRLTVL.

The rearrangement joins TRBV18 to TRBJ2-5, with TRBD1 matching over 9 bases. CDR3 length equals 16 residues. Germline assignment: CDR1 KGHSH and CDR2 LQKENI. V trimming: 6 bases; J trimming: 3 bases; junction bases outside the gene matches: 11. The chain's CDR3 is CASSSRTGDEEETQYF. The CDR3 nucleotides are TGTGCCAGCTCTTCAAGGACAGGGGACGAAGAAGAGACCCAGTACTTC.

The chain carries TRBV7-6 and TRBJ2-5; D perhaps matches TRBD1 (6 bases). The V gene's germline CDR1 is SGHVS and CDR2 FNYEAQ. The ends were cut back, 1 base at V and 1 base at J, with 22 bases in the middle. This CDR3 region has 19 residues. This CDR3 reads CASSLDPPRVDRSQETQYF. CDR3 bases: TGTGCCAGCAGCTTAGACCCACCCCGGGTTGACAGGAGCCAAGAGACCCAGTACTTC.